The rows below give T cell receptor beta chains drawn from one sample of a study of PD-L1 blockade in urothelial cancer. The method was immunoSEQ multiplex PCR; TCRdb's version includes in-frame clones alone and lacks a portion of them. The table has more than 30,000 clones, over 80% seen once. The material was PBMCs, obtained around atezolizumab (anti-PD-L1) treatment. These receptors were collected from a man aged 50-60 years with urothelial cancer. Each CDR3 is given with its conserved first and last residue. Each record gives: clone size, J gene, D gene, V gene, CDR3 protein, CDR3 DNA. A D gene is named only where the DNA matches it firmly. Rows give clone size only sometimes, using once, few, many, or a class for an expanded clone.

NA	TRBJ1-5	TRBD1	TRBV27	CASSRLGTGGWQPQHF	TGTGCCAGCAGCAGACTCGGGACAGGGGGCTGGCAGCCCCAGCATTTT
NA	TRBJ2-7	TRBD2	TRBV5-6	CASSPGLADFEQYF	TGTGCCAGCAGCCCGGGACTAGCAGACTTCGAGCAGTACTTC
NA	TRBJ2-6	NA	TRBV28	CASSPTGSGANVLTF	TGTGCCAGCAGCCCTACAGGGTCAGGGGCCAACGTCCTGACTTTC
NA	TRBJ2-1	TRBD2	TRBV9	CASSPRAGGFLNEQFF	TGTGCCAGCAGCCCCCGAGCGGGGGGATTCTTAAATGAGCAGTTCTTC
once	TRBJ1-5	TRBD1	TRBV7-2	CASSLRQGGQPQHF	TGTGCCAGCAGCCTTCGACAGGGTGGTCAGCCCCAGCATTTT
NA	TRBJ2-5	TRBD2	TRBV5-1	CASSLLAGQETQYF	TGCGCCAGCAGCTTACTAGCGGGGCAAGAGACCCAGTACTTC
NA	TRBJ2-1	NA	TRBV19	CASSMLGGANNEQFF	TGTGCCAGTAGTATGTTAGGGGGGGCCAACAATGAGCAGTTCTTC
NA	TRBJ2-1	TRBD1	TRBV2	CASREDRGLYNEQFF	TGTGCCAGCAGGGAAGACAGGGGTCTCTACAATGAGCAGTTCTTC
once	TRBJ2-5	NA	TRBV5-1	CASSRGSEVTQYF	TGCGCCAGCAGCCGGGGGAGCGAGGTGACCCAGTACTTC
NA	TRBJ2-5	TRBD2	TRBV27	CASSPRGAGVGTQYF	TGTGCCAGCAGTCCCCGTGGAGCGGGAGTGGGGACCCAGTACTTC
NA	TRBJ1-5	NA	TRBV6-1	CASSGLQGGNQPQHF	TGTGCCAGCAGTGGTTTACAGGGTGGCAATCAGCCCCAGCATTTT
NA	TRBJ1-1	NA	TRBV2	CASVRGTEAFF	TGTGCCAGTGTTCGGGGTACTGAAGCTTTCTTT
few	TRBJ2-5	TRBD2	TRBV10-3	CAIRGSGTNQETQYF	TGTGCCATCAGGGGGTCCGGGACTAACCAAGAGACCCAGTACTTC
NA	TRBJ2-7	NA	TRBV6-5	CASSYLGQSYEQYF	TGTGCCAGCAGTTACCTAGGACAGTCCTACGAGCAGTACTTC